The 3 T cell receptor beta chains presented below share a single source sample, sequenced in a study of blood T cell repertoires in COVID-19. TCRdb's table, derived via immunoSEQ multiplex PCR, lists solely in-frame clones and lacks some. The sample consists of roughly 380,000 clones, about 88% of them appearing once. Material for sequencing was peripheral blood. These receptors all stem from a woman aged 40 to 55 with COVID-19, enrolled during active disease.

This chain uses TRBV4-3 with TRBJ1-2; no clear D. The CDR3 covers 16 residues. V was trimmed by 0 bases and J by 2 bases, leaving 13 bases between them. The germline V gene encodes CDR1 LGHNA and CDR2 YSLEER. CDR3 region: CASSQEGWGENYGYTF. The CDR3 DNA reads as TGCGCCAGCAGCCAAGAGGGGTGGGGAGAGAACTATGGCTACACCTTC.

CDR3 DNA: TGCGCCAGCAGCTCAGAGGTTCGGGCTGAAGCTTTCTTT. Protein product: CASSSEVRAEAFF. This sequence joins TRBV4-3 and TRBJ1-1; no firm D call. The CDR3 spans 13 residues. Germline assignment: CDR1 LGHNA and CDR2 YSLEER. Trimming stripped 5 bases from V and 6 bases from J, with 13 bases between.

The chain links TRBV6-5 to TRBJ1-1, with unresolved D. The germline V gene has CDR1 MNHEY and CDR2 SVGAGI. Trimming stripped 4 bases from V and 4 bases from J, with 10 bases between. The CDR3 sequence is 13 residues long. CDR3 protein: CASSFQEATEAFF. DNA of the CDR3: TGTGCCAGCAGTTTTCAGGAGGCCACTGAAGCTTTCTTT.